This paragraph covers one TCR beta chain sequence. Its antigen remains unidentified. The PCR employed 60 Vbeta primers together with 13 Jbeta primers. Using immunoSEQ multiplex PCR, the repertoire was profiled, and TCRdb retains in-frame clones only, with some absent. Among 80,000 to 100,000 clones listed, about 81% were seen once. This sample was included in a study of cytomegalovirus exposure and HLA in healthy donors. Overall study context: Earlier sequencing of 150 million to 200 million T cells yielded around 120 million unique TCR beta sequences. Of all 400 or so donors who were genotyped, 75% to 90% belonged to the Caucasian-associated ancestry cluster.

Study-level points and caveats: Prior analysis indicated that the majority of TCR beta V segments exhibited productivity approximately 90% or approximately 30% of the time.

Trimming left V 4 bases short and J 4 bases short, with 9 bases between. Germline V gene sequence: CDR1 LGHNT, CDR2 FRNRAP. CDR3 size: 13 residues. V gene TRBV12-5 combines with J gene TRBJ2-3, with D possibly matching TRBD2 (5 bases). The receptor comes from a man aged 40-49 years in good health and CMV-seronegative. Sequencing was carried out using PBMCs. CDR3 sequence: CASGYEEADTQYF. The CDR3 region has the DNA TGTGCTAGTGGTTACGAGGAGGCAGATACGCAGTATTTT.